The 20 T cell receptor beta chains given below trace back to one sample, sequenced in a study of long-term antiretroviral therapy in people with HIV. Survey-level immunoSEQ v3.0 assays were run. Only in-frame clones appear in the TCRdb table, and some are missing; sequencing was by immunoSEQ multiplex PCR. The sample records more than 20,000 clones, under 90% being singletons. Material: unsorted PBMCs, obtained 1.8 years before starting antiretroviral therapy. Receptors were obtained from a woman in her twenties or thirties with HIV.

The CDR3 DNA follows: TGCAGCGTTGTCCGGGGGCGGAGCACTGAAGCTTTCTTT. This sequence encodes CSVVRGRSTEAFF. The V gene is TRBV29-1, the J gene TRBJ1-1, with D perhaps TRBD1 (6 bases). Germline V gene data show CDR1 as SQVTM and CDR2 as ANQGSEA. V was clipped by 4 bases and J by 4 bases, with 13 bases between them. The CDR3 sequence is 13 residues long.

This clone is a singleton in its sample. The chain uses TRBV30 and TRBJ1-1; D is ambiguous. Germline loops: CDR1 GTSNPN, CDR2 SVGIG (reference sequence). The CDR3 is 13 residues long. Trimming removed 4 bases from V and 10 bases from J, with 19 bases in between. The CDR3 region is CAWTLGLPRAAFF. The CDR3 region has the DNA TGTGCCTGGACCTTGGGCCTTCCCCGGGCAGCTTTCTTT.

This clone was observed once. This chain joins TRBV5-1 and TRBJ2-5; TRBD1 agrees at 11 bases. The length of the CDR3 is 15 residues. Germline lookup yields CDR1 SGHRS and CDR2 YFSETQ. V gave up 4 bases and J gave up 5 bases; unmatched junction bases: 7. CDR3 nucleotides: TGCGCCAGCAGCCACGGACAGGGGGCTTGGGAGACCCAGTACTTC. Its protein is CASSHGQGAWETQYF.

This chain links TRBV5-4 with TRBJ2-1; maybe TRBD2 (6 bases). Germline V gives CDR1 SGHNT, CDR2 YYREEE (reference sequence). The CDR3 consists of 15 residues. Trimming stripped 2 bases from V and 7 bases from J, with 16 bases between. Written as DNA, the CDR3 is TGTGCCAGCAGCTTAGCGGGTTCCAAGGCTAATGAGCAGTTCTTC. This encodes CASSLAGSKANEQFF.

The CDR3: CASRELHRGAGYTDTQYF. The CDR3, as DNA: TGTGCCAGCAGGGAGCTTCATAGGGGCGCGGGGTACACAGATACGCAGTATTTT. V gene TRBV5-6 combines with J gene TRBJ2-3; D possibly corresponds to TRBD2 (6 bases). The germline V gene has CDR1 SGHDT and CDR2 YYEEEE. This CDR3 contains 18 residues. The V end was cut by 5 bases, the J end by 2 bases, with 24 bases between.

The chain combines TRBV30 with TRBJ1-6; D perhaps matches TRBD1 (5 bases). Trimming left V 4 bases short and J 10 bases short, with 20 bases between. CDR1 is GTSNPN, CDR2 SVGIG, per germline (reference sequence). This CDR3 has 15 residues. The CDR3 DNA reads TGTGCCTGGAATCGTGGGACCTTGATTACCTCACCCCTCCACTTT. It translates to CAWNRGTLITSPLHF. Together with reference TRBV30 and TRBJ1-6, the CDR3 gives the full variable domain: SQTIHQWPATLVQPVGSPLSLECTVEGTSNPNLYWYRQAAGRGLQLLFYSVGIGQISSEVPQNLSASRPQDRQFILSSKKLLLSDSGFYLCAWNRGTLITSPLHFGNGTRLTVT.

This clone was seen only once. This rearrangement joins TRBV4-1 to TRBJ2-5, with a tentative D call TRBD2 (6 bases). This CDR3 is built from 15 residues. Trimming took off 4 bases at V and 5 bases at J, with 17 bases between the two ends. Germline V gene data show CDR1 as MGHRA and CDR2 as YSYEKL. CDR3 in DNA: TGCGCCAGCAGCCCCCGGTATAGCGGACTCGAGACCCAGTACTTC. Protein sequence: CASSPRYSGLETQYF.

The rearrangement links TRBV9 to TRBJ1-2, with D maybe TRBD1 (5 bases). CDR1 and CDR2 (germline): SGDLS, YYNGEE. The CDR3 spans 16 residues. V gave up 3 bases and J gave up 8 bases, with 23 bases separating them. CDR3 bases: TGTGCCAGCAGCGCCCACTCGAACCGGGACGGGGGAGGCTACACCTTC. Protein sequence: CASSAHSNRDGGGYTF.

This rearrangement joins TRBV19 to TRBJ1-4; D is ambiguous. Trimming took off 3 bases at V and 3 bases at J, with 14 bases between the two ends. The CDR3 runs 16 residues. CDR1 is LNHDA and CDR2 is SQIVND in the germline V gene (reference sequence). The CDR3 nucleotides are TGTGCCAGTAGTATTGGGGATGCAGGCTCTAATGAAAAACTGTTTTTT. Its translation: CASSIGDAGSNEKLFF.

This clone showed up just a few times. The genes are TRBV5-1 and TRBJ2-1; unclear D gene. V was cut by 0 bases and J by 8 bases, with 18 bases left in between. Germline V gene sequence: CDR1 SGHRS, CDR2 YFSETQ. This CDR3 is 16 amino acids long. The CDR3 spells CASSLEVAPTFYEQFF. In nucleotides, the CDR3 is TGCGCCAGCAGCTTGGAGGTAGCTCCGACGTTCTATGAGCAGTTCTTC.

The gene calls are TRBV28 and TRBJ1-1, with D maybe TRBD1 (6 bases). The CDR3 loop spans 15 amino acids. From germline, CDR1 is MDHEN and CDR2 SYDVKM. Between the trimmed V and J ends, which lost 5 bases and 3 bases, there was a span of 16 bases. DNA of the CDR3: TGTGCCAGCAGTGTCTACAGGGCGGGGGACACTGAAGCTTTCTTT. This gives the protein CASSVYRAGDTEAFF.

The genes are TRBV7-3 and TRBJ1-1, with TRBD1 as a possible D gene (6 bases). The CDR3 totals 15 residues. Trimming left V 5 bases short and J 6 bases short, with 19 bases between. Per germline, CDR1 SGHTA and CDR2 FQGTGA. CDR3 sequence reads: CASSPLAGGQAEAFF. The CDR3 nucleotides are TGTGCCAGCAGCCCCTTGGCCGGGGGGCAGGCTGAAGCTTTCTTT. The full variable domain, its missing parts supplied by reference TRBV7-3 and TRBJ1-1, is GAGVSQTPSNKVTEKGKYVELRCDPISGHTALYWYRQSLGQGPEFLIYFQGTGAADDSGLPNDRFFAVRPEGSVSTLKIQRTERGDSAVYLCASSPLAGGQAEAFFGQGTRLTVV.

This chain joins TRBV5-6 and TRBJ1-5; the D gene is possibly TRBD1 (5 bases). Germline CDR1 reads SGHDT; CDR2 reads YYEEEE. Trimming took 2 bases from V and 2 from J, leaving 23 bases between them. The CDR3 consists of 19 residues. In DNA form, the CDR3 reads TGTGCCAGCAGCTTTTCCTCGCGAGGGGAGTGGCAAGGCAATCAGCCCCAGCATTTT. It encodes CASSFSSRGEWQGNQPQHF.

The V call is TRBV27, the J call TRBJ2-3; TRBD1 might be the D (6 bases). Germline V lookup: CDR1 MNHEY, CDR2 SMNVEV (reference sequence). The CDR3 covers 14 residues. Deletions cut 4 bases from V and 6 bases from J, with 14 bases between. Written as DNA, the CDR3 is TGTGCCAGCAGTTGGGACACGGTTGGGGATACGCAGTATTTT. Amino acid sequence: CASSWDTVGDTQYF.

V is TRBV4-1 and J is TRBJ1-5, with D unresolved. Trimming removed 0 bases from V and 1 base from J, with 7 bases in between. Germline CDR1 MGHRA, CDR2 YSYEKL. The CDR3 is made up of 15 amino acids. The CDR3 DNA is TGCGCCAGCAGCCAAGATAGTCGGAGCAATCAGCCCCAGCATTTT. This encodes CASSQDSRSNQPQHF.

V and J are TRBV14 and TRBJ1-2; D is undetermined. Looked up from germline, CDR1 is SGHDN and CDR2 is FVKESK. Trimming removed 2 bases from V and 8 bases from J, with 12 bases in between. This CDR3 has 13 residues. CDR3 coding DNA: TGTGCCAGCAGCCAACTCCCGGGCGGGGGCTACACCTTC. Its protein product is CASSQLPGGGYTF.

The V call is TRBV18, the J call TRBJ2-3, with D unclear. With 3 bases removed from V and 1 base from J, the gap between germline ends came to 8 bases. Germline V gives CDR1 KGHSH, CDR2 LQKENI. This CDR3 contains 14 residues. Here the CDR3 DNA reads TGTGCCAGCTCACCCCAGGTGGGCACAGATACGCAGTATTTT. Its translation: CASSPQVGTDTQYF. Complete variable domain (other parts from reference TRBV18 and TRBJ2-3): NAGVMQNPRHLVRRRGQEARLRCSPMKGHSHVYWYRQLPEEGLKFMVYLQKENIIDESGMPKERFSAEFPKEGPSILRIQQVVRGDSAAYFCASSPQVGTDTQYFGPGTRLTVL.

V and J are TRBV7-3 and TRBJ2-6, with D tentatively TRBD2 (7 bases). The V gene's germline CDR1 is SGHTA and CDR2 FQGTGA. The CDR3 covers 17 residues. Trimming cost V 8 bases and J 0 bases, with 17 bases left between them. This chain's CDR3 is CASAKGGAYSGANVLTF. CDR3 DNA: TGTGCCAGCGCGAAAGGGGGGGCTTACTCTGGGGCCAACGTCCTGACTTTC.

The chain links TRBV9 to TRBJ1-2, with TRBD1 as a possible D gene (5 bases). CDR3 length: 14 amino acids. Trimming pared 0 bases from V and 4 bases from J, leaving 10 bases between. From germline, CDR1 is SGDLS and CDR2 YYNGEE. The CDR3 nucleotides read TGTGCCAGCAGCGTAGATGGGAGGGGCTATGGCTACACCTTC. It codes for CASSVDGRGYGYTF.

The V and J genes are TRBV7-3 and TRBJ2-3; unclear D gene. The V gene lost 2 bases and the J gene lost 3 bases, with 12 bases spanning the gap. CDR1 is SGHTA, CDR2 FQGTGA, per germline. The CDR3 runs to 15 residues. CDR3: CASSLGGYETDTQYF. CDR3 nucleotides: TGTGCCAGCAGCTTAGGTGGTTACGAGACAGATACGCAGTATTTT.